This is a list of T cell receptor beta chains from one sample in a study of OX40 agonist ivuxolimab in advanced cancers. This table comes from immunoSEQ multiplex PCR, and its TCRdb copy is limited to in-frame clones, with some not included. The sample carries around 31,000 clones, approximately 90% recorded once. This specimen was CD4+ or CD8+ T cells sorted from blood, taken in a trial of the OX40 agonist ivuxolimab. These receptors were taken from an adult with an advanced solid tumor such as melanoma, head and neck, liver or kidney cancer. Each CDR3 is given with its conserved first and last residue. The order of the fields is J gene, V gene, D gene, clone size, CDR3 DNA, CDR3 protein. D genes are given only for firm matches. Only some rows state a clone size, as once, few, many or a class for expanded clones.

j_call: TRBJ2-1; v_call: TRBV5-4; d_call: -; clone_size: -; cdr3_nt: TGTGCCAGCAGCCCCCCGGGGCCCAATGAGCAGTTCTTC; cdr3_aa: CASSPPGPNEQFF
j_call: TRBJ1-2; v_call: TRBV5-6; d_call: -; clone_size: -; cdr3_nt: TGTGCCAGCAGCGCAGACTACGTCGGCTACACCTTC; cdr3_aa: CASSADYVGYTF
j_call: TRBJ1-2; v_call: TRBV11-2; d_call: -; clone_size: -; cdr3_nt: TGTGCCAGCAGCCCTACGGGGGGGAGAAATGGCTACACCTTC; cdr3_aa: CASSPTGGRNGYTF
j_call: TRBJ1-1; v_call: TRBV7-2; d_call: -; clone_size: -; cdr3_nt: TGTGCCAGCAGCCCCCGGGTCCGTATGAACACTGAAGCTTTCTTT; cdr3_aa: CASSPRVRMNTEAFF
j_call: TRBJ2-5; v_call: TRBV30; d_call: -; clone_size: -; cdr3_nt: TGTGCCTGGAGTGTCCCTCAGGGGTCGACCCAGACCCAGTACTTC; cdr3_aa: CAWSVPQGSTQTQYF
j_call: TRBJ2-7; v_call: TRBV6-6; d_call: -; clone_size: -; cdr3_nt: TGTGCCAGCAGTTACGAGGGTCCGACCTACGAGCAGTACTTC; cdr3_aa: CASSYEGPTYEQYF
j_call: TRBJ1-3; v_call: TRBV4-1; d_call: -; clone_size: -; cdr3_nt: TGCGCCAGCAGCCAAGATTGGGCGGACAGAAACTCTGGAAACACCATATATTTT; cdr3_aa: CASSQDWADRNSGNTIYF
j_call: TRBJ2-5; v_call: TRBV7-9; d_call: TRBD2; clone_size: -; cdr3_nt: TGTGCCAGCAGCTCCGGGGGGGGACACCTTCAAGAGACCCAGTACTTC; cdr3_aa: CASSSGGGHLQETQYF
j_call: TRBJ2-3; v_call: TRBV7-9; d_call: -; clone_size: -; cdr3_nt: TGTGCCAGCAGCTTATATACAGATACGCAGTATTTT; cdr3_aa: CASSLYTDTQYF
j_call: TRBJ1-5; v_call: TRBV28; d_call: TRBD1; clone_size: once; cdr3_nt: TGTGCCAGCATGGGCAGGGGGCTTTATAGCAATCAGCCCCAGCATTTT; cdr3_aa: CASMGRGLYSNQPQHF
j_call: TRBJ2-6; v_call: TRBV9; d_call: TRBD1; clone_size: -; cdr3_nt: TGTGCCAGCAGCCCCAAGGGACAGTTCGTCTCTGGGGCCAACGTCCTGACTTTC; cdr3_aa: CASSPKGQFVSGANVLTF
j_call: TRBJ1-6; v_call: TRBV27; d_call: -; clone_size: few; cdr3_nt: TGTGCCAGCAGTTTACTACATTCGTCCCTCCACTTT; cdr3_aa: CASSLLHSSLHF
j_call: TRBJ2-2; v_call: TRBV5-4; d_call: -; clone_size: -; cdr3_nt: TGTGCCAGCAGGGGTTACACCGGGGAGCTGTTTTTT; cdr3_aa: CASRGYTGELFF
j_call: TRBJ1-1; v_call: TRBV4-1; d_call: -; clone_size: -; cdr3_nt: TGCGCCAGCAGCCAAGACGGACAGTTAACTGAAGCTTTCTTT; cdr3_aa: CASSQDGQLTEAFF
j_call: TRBJ2-3; v_call: TRBV29-1; d_call: -; clone_size: -; cdr3_nt: TGCAGCGTTGAGGGCCACTCGGTCGATTATACGCAGTATTTT; cdr3_aa: CSVEGHSVDYTQYF
j_call: TRBJ2-1; v_call: TRBV5-1; d_call: TRBD1; clone_size: -; cdr3_nt: TGCGCCAGCAGCCCCGGACAGGGCTACAATGAGCAGTTCTTC; cdr3_aa: CASSPGQGYNEQFF
j_call: TRBJ2-3; v_call: TRBV5-6; d_call: -; clone_size: -; cdr3_nt: TGTGCCAGCAGCTTGGGGGCATCTGTTGATACGCAGTATTTT; cdr3_aa: CASSLGASVDTQYF
j_call: TRBJ2-1; v_call: TRBV7-3; d_call: -; clone_size: -; cdr3_nt: TGTGCCAGCAGCTTACAGTGGAATGAGCAGTTCTTC; cdr3_aa: CASSLQWNEQFF
j_call: TRBJ2-7; v_call: TRBV27; d_call: -; clone_size: -; cdr3_nt: TGTGCCAGCAGTTTGGGAGGCGGGACAGCTGCCTCCTACGAGCAGTACTTC; cdr3_aa: CASSLGGGTAASYEQYF
j_call: TRBJ2-5; v_call: TRBV6-5; d_call: TRBD2; clone_size: -; cdr3_nt: TGTGCCAGCAGTTTAGCGGGAGGCAAAGAGACCCAGTACTTC; cdr3_aa: CASSLAGGKETQYF
j_call: TRBJ1-2; v_call: TRBV5-3; d_call: -; clone_size: -; cdr3_nt: TGTGCCAGAAGCAACGGAGCGGCCTATGCTGTATACACCTTC; cdr3_aa: CARSNGAAYAVYTF
j_call: TRBJ2-1; v_call: TRBV9; d_call: TRBD1; clone_size: -; cdr3_nt: TGTGCCAGCAGCGCCACAGACAGGGAATACAATGAGCAGTTCTTC; cdr3_aa: CASSATDREYNEQFF
j_call: TRBJ2-6; v_call: TRBV4-3; d_call: -; clone_size: -; cdr3_nt: TGCGCCAGCAGCCAAGAAAGGGTTTCCGGGGCCAACGTCCTGACTTTC; cdr3_aa: CASSQERVSGANVLTF
j_call: TRBJ1-2; v_call: TRBV7-9; d_call: -; clone_size: -; cdr3_nt: TGTGCCAGCAGTTTGATTTCCGGGCCGGCCTATGGCTACACCTTC; cdr3_aa: CASSLISGPAYGYTF
j_call: TRBJ2-2; v_call: TRBV27; d_call: -; clone_size: -; cdr3_nt: TGTGCCAGCAGTTTATTTGGAACCGGGGAGCTGTTTTTT; cdr3_aa: CASSLFGTGELFF
j_call: TRBJ2-7; v_call: TRBV28; d_call: -; clone_size: -; cdr3_nt: TGTGCCAGCAGTCCTAAACTCAGGTACGAGCAGTACTTC; cdr3_aa: CASSPKLRYEQYF
j_call: TRBJ2-1; v_call: TRBV4-1; d_call: -; clone_size: -; cdr3_nt: TGCGCCAGCAGCCTTGAAATGGCAGGCTACAATGAGCAGTTCTTC; cdr3_aa: CASSLEMAGYNEQFF
j_call: TRBJ1-5; v_call: TRBV6-1; d_call: TRBD1; clone_size: -; cdr3_nt: TGTGCCAGCAGTGGCGACAGGGGCGGCAATCAGCCCCAGCATTTT; cdr3_aa: CASSGDRGGNQPQHF
j_call: TRBJ2-7; v_call: TRBV27; d_call: TRBD2; clone_size: -; cdr3_nt: TGTGCCAGCAGTAAAGGGACTAGCGGGAGCCAAGAGCAGTACTTC; cdr3_aa: CASSKGTSGSQEQYF
j_call: TRBJ2-2; v_call: TRBV7-6; d_call: -; clone_size: -; cdr3_nt: TGTGCCAGCAGCTTTTCAGGGGGGACTAACACCGGGGAGCTGTTTTTT; cdr3_aa: CASSFSGGTNTGELFF
j_call: TRBJ1-1; v_call: TRBV11-3; d_call: -; clone_size: -; cdr3_nt: TGTGCCAGCTGCGGAGTTGGGGACACTGAAGCTTTCTTT; cdr3_aa: CASCGVGDTEAFF
j_call: TRBJ2-3; v_call: TRBV7-9; d_call: -; clone_size: -; cdr3_nt: TGTGCCAGCAGCTTAGTGGTCACAGATACGCAGTATTTT; cdr3_aa: CASSLVVTDTQYF
j_call: TRBJ2-2; v_call: TRBV28; d_call: TRBD2; clone_size: -; cdr3_nt: TGTGCCAGCAGTTTATCCCTAGCGGGAGGAACGTCCGGGGAGCTGTTTTTT; cdr3_aa: CASSLSLAGGTSGELFF